Below are 12 T cell receptor beta chains sequenced from a single sample in a study of blood T cell repertoires in COVID-19. The assay was immunoSEQ multiplex PCR, and TCRdb's table has in-frame clones only and misses some. The data contain 130,000 to 150,000 clones, around 84% of them singletons. The sequencing sample was made of peripheral blood. The source of these receptors is a man aged 55-75 years with active or convalescent COVID-19.

The chain combines TRBV5-3 with TRBJ1-1; TRBD1 might be the D (6 bases). TRBV5-3 is designated an ORF whose function remains uncertain. This CDR3 has 13 residues. V shed 2 bases and J shed 7 bases, with 12 bases lying between them. The CDR3 protein is CARSFRDNSEAFF. In DNA form, the CDR3 reads TGTGCCAGAAGCTTCCGGGACAATAGTGAAGCTTTCTTT.

V gene TRBV5-1 combines with J gene TRBJ2-1; TRBD1 is a possible D gene (6 bases). Trimming took off 1 base at V and 13 bases at J, with 15 bases between the two ends. Germline V lookup: CDR1 SGHRS, CDR2 YFSETQ. This CDR3 region has 13 residues. CDR3: CASSLSPGDGQFF. CDR3 bases: TGCGCCAGCAGCTTGTCTCCAGGGGACGGTCAGTTCTTC.

The V call is TRBV6-6, the J call TRBJ2-1; D is perhaps TRBD1 (5 bases). V lost 7 bases, J lost 7 bases, and 23 bases lay in between. Germline V gene lookup returns CDR1 MNHNY and CDR2 SVGAGI (reference sequence). CDR3 length equals 16 residues. CDR3 residues: CASTSSPSGLYNEQFF. DNA of the CDR3: TGTGCCAGCACCTCCTCCCCCTCAGGGCTCTATAATGAGCAGTTCTTC.

The chain combines TRBV5-1 with TRBJ2-1; D uncertain. Germline V gene sequence: CDR1 SGHRS, CDR2 YFSETQ. Trimming took 0 bases from V and 6 from J, leaving 13 bases between them. This CDR3 contains 15 residues. CDR3 bases: TGCGCCAGCAGCTTGGCTCCATCCCTAGGCAATGAGCAGTTCTTC. This codes for CASSLAPSLGNEQFF. The full variable domain, with the rest looked up from reference TRBV5-1 and TRBJ2-1, is KAGVTQTPRYLIKTRGQQVTLSCSPISGHRSVSWYQQTPGQGLQFLFEYFSETQRNKGNFPGRFSGRQFSNSRSEMNVSTLELGDSALYLCASSLAPSLGNEQFFGPGTRLTVL.

The chain couples TRBV5-8 to TRBJ2-3; 10 nucleotides line up with TRBD2. CDR1 and CDR2 from the germline V gene are SGHTS and YDEGEE. The CDR3 totals 15 residues. The junction had 7 bases not matched to a gene; V was cut back by 2 bases and J by 7 bases. The CDR3 coding sequence is TGTGCCAGCAGCTTACCGGGACTAGCGACACATACGCAGTATTTT. Its protein product is CASSLPGLATHTQYF.

This clone was observed at least ten times. This same CDR3 is encoded by further DNA sequences in the sample. The rearrangement links TRBV6-2 or TRBV6-3 to TRBJ2-5; a weak D match, TRBD1 (6 bases). The CDR3 loop spans 13 amino acids. Germline CDR1 MNHEY, CDR2 SVGEGT. Trimming took 4 bases from V and 2 from J, leaving 8 bases between them. CDR3 DNA sequence: TGTGCCAGCAGTTCTGGACAGCAAGAGACCCAGTACTTC. Translating gives CASSSGQQETQYF.

The V and J genes are TRBV24-1 and TRBJ1-1; D is uncertain. The CDR3 totals 13 residues. The germline V gene has CDR1 KGHDR and CDR2 SFDVKD. Trimming pared 2 bases from V and 10 bases from J, leaving 13 bases between. The CDR3 nucleotides are TGTGCCACCAGTGATTCTTTGTCCGGGGTAGCTTTCTTT. This sequence encodes CATSDSLSGVAFF.

The chain employs TRBV7-3 and TRBJ1-6; a possible D gene is TRBD1 (5 bases). The CDR3 contains 15 residues. V was clipped by 2 bases and J by 10 bases, with 15 bases between them. Germline CDR1 SGHTA, CDR2 FQGTGA. CDR3: CASSLYGRAGSPLHF. The CDR3 bases are TGTGCCAGCAGCTTATACGGCAGGGCCGGGTCACCCCTCCACTTT.

The CDR3 DNA follows: TGTGCCAGCAGGGTCGGAGGACAGGGACGTTACGAGCAGTACTTC. It codes for CASRVGGQGRYEQYF. The chain has TRBV28 and TRBJ2-7, with TRBD1 identical over 8 bases. The CDR3 is made up of 15 amino acids. V shed 6 bases, J shed 4 bases, and the junction held 11 bases outside the gene matches. The germline V gene encodes CDR1 MDHEN and CDR2 SYDVKM.

J is TRBJ1-5 and V is TRBV6-2 or TRBV6-3; D gene uncertain. The germline gives CDR1 MNHEY, CDR2 SVGEGT. Trimming left V 0 bases short and J 4 bases short, with 7 bases between. The CDR3 length is 14 residues. CDR3 sequence: CASSYSSGNQPQHF. For the CDR3, the DNA is TGTGCCAGCAGTTACTCGTCGGGGAATCAGCCCCAGCATTTT.

The gene calls are TRBV6-6 and TRBJ2-7; 7 nucleotides match TRBD1. The germline gives CDR1 MNHNY, CDR2 SVGAGI (reference sequence). V trimming: 7 bases; J trimming: 7 bases; junction bases outside the gene matches: 10. The CDR3 runs to 13 residues. The chain's CDR3 is CASTGGQASEQYF. Written as DNA, the CDR3 is TGTGCCAGCACCGGCGGACAGGCCTCGGAGCAGTACTTC.

CDR3 bases: TGTGCCAGCAGCCCCACAGGGCCGGAGACCCAGTACTTC. Its translation: CASSPTGPETQYF. V gene TRBV6-2 or TRBV6-3 combines with J gene TRBJ2-5; tentatively, D is TRBD1 (6 bases). The CDR3 is 13 residues long. The ends were cut back, 6 bases at V and 5 bases at J, with 13 bases in the middle. Germline lookup yields CDR1 MNHEY and CDR2 SVGEGT.